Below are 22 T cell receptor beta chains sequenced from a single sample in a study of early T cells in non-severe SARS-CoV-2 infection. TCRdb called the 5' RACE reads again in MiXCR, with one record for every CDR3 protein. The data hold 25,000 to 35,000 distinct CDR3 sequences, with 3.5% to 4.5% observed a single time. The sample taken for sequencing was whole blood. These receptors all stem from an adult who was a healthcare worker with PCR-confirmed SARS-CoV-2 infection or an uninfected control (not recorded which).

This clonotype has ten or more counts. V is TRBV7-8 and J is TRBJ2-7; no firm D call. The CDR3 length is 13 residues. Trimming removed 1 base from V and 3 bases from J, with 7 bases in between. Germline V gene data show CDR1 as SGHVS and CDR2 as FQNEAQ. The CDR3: CASSLDVNYEQYF. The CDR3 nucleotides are TGTGCCAGCAGCTTAGATGTCAACTACGAGCAGTACTTC. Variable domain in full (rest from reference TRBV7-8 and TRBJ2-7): GAGVSQSPRYKVAKRGQDVALRCDPISGHVSLFWYQQALGQGPEFLTYFQNEAQLDKSGLPSDRFFAERPEGSVSTLKIQRTQQEDSAVYLCASSLDVNYEQYFGPGTRLTVT.

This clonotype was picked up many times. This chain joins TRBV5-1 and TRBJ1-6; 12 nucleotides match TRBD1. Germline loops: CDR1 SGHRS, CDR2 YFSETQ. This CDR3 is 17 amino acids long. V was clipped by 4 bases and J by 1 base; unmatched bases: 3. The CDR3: CASSGDRGQSYNSPLHF. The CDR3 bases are TGCGCCAGCAGCGGGGACAGGGGGCAATCCTATAATTCACCCCTCCACTTT.

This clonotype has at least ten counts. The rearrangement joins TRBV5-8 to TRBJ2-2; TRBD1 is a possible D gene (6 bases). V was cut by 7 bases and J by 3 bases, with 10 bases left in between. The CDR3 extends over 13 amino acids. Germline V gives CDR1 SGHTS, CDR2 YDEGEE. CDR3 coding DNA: TGTGCCAGCGGATACAGGGACACCGGGGAGCTGTTTTTT. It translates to CASGYRDTGELFF.

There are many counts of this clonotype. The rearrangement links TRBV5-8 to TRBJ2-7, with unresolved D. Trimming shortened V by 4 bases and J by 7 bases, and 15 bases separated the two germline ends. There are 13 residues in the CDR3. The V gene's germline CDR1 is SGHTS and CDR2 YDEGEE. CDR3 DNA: TGTGCCAGCAGCCTGCGGATTGATGAAGAGCAGTACTTC. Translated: CASSLRIDEEQYF.

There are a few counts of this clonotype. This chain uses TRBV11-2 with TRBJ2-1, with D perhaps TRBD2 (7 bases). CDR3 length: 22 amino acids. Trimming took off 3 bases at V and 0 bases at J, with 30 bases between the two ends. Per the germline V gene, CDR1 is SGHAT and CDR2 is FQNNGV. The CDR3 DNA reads TGTGCCAGCAGCTTTTTCCCCAGGGGAGGCGCCGGGGGACTACCCTCCTACAATGAGCAGTTCTTC. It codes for CASSFFPRGGAGGLPSYNEQFF.

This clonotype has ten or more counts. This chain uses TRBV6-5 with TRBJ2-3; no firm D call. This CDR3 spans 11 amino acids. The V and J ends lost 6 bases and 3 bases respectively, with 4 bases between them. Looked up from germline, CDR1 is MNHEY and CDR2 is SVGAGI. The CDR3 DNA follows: TGTGCCAGCAGGAGGACAGATACGCAGTATTTT. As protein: CASRRTDTQYF.

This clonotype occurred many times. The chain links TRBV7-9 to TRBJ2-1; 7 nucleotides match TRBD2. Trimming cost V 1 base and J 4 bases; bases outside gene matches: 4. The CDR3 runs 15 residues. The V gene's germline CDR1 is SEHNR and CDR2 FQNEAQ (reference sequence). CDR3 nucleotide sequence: TGTGCCAGCAGCTTAGAGCGCGGGGGTTACAATGAGCAGTTCTTC. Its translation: CASSLERGGYNEQFF.

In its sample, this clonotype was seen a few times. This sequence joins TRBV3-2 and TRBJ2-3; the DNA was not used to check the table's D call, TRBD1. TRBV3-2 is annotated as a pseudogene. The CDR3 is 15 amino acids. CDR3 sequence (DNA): TGTGCCAGCAGCCAAGCGGGGGCAAGCACAGATACGCAGTATTTT. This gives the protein CASSQAGASTDTQYF.

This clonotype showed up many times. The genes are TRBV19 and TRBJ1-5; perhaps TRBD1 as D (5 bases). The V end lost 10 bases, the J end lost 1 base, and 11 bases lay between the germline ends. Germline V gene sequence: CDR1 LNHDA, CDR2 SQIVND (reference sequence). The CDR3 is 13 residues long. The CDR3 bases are TGTGCCACCCGCAGGGAAAGCAATCAGCCCCAGCATTTT. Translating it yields CATRRESNQPQHF.

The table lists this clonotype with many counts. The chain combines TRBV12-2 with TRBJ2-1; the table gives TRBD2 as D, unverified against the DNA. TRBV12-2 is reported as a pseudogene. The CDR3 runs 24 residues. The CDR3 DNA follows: TGTGCAAGTCGCTTAGCCCCCGGGACTCGGCGCTCCAAACAAAAGTATTACTCCTACAATGAGCAGTTCTTC. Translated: CASRLAPGTRRSKQKYYSYNEQFF.

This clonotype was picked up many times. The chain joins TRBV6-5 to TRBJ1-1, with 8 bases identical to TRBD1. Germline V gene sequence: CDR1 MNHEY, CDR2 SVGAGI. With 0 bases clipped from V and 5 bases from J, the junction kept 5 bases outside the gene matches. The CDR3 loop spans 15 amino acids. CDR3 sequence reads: CASSYSDRAGTEAFF. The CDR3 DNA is TGTGCCAGCAGTTACTCGGACAGGGCTGGGACTGAAGCTTTCTTT.

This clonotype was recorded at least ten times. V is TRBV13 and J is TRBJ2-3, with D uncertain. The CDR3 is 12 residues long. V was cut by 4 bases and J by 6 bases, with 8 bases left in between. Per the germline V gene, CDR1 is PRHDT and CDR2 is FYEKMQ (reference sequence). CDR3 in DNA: TGTGCCAGCAGCTGGAGCCGGGATACGCAGTATTTT. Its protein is CASSWSRDTQYF. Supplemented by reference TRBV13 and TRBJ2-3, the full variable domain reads AAGVIQSPRHLIKEKRETATLKCYPIPRHDTVYWYQQGPGQDPQFLISFYEKMQSDKGSIPDRFSAQQFSDYHSELNMSSLELGDSALYFCASSWSRDTQYFGPGTRLTVL.

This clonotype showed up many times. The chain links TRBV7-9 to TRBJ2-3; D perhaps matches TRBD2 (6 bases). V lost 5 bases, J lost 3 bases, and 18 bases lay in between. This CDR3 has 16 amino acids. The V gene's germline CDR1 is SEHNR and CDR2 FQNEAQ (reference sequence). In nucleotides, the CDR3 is TGTGCCAGCAGCCCCTTTGTAGCCGGGAGTACAGATACGCAGTATTTT. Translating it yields CASSPFVAGSTDTQYF.

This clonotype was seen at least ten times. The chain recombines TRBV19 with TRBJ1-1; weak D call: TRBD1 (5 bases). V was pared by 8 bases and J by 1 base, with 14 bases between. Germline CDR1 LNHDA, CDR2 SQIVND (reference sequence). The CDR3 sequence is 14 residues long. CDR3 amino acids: CASDPQGRNTEAFF. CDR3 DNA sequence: TGTGCCAGTGATCCCCAGGGACGGAACACTGAAGCTTTCTTT.

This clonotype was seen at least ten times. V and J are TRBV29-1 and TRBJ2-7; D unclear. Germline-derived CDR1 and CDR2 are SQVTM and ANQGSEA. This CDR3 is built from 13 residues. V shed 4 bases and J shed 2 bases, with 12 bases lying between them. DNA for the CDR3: TGCAGCGTTGTTCCGGGCAGCACCTACGAGCAGTACTTC. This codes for CSVVPGSTYEQYF.

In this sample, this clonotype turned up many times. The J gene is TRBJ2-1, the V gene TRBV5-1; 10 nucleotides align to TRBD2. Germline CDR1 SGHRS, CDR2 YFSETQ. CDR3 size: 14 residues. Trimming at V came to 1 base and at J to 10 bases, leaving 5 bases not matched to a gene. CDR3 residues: CASSLTLAGTEQFF. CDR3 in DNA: TGCGCCAGCAGCTTGACACTAGCGGGGACCGAGCAGTTCTTC.

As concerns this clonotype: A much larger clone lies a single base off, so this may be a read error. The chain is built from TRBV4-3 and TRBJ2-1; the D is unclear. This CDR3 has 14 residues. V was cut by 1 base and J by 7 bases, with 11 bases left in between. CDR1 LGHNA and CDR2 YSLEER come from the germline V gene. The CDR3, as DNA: TGCGCCAGCAGCCAAGGTGGGCTCAGAAATGAGCAGTTCTTC. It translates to CASSQGGLRNEQFF.

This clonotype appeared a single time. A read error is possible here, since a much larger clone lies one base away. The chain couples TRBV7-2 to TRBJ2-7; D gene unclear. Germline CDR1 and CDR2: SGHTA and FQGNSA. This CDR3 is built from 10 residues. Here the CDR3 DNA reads TGTGCCAGCTGCTTAGGCGAGCAGTACTTC. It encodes CASCLGEQYF. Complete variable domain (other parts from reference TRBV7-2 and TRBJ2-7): GAGVSQSPSNKVTEKGKDVELRCDPISGHTALYWYRQSLGQGLEFLIYFQGNSAPDKSGLPSDRFSAERTGGSVSTLTIQRTQQEDSAVYLCASCLGEQYFGPGTRLTVT.

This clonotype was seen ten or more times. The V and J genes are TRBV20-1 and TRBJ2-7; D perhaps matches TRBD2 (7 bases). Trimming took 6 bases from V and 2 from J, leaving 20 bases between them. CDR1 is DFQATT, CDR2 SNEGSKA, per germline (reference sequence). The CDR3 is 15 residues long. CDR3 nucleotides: TGCAGTGCCACCCGGGGGCGGGGGCCGACCTACGAGCAGTACTTC. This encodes CSATRGRGPTYEQYF.

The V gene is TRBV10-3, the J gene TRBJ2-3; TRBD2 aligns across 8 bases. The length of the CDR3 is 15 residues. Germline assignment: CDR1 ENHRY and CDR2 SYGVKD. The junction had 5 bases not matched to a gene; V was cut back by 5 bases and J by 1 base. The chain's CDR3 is CAISYGGAGTDTQYF. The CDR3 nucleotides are TGTGCCATCAGTTACGGGGGGGCCGGCACAGATACGCAGTATTTT.

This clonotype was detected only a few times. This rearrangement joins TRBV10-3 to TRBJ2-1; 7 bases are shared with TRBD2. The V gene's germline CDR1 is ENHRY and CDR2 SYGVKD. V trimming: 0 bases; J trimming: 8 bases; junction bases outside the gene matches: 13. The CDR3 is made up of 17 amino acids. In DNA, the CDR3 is TGTGCCATCAGTGAGTCTCCCCCGGGGGGTAGCAGGGATGAGCAGTTCTTC. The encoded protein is CAISESPPGGSRDEQFF.

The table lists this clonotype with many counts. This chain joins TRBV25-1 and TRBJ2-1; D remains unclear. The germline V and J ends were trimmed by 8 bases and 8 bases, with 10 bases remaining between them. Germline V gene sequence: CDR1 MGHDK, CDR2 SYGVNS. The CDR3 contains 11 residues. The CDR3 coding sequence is TGTGCCAGCCGCCTCACCGATGAGCAGTTCTTC. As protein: CASRLTDEQFF. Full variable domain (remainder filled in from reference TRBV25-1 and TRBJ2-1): EADIYQTPRYLVIGTGKKITLECSQTMGHDKMYWYQQDPGMELHLIHYSYGVNSTEKGDLSSESTVSRIRTEHFPLTLESARPSHTSQYLCASRLTDEQFFGPGTRLTVL.